Below are 4 T cell receptor beta chains sequenced from a single sample in a study of CD8 T cells in Susac syndrome. Reverse transcription of about 0.45 to 1 ug RNA was performed with random hexamers. One entry per CDR3 protein results from TCRdb running MiXCR on the immunoSEQ multiplex PCR reads. The data show over 350,000 distinct CDR3 sequences, approximately 85% seen once. The sequenced sample consisted of CD8+ T cells from PBMCs. These receptors all come from a human donor with multiple sclerosis.

The CDR3 coding sequence is TGCGCCAGCAGCCAAGAGTGGCGGGGGGGAACCGGGGAGCTGTTTTTT. Translating it yields CASSQEWRGGTGELFF. The genes are TRBV4-1 and TRBJ2-2; 9 nucleotides agree with TRBD2. Germline V gene lookup returns CDR1 MGHRA and CDR2 YSYEKL. With V trimmed by 0 bases and J by 5 bases, 4 bases remained unmatched. The CDR3 extends over 16 amino acids.

This chain links TRBV12-3 or TRBV12-4 with TRBJ2-7, with unresolved D. The CDR3 length is 14 residues. V was clipped by 4 bases and J by 2 bases, with 12 bases between them. CDR3 sequence: CASSSWSGTYEQYF. The CDR3 DNA reads as TGTGCCAGCAGTTCCTGGTCCGGCACCTACGAGCAGTACTTC.

The chain carries TRBV10-2 and TRBJ2-1; D is unresolved. Germline lookup yields CDR1 WSHSY and CDR2 SAAADI. The CDR3 is made up of 11 amino acids. V was shortened by 7 bases and J by 10 bases, with 11 bases between the two germline ends. The CDR3 bases are TGCGCCAGCATGAATCAGCAAGAGCAGTTCTTC. Translating it yields CASMNQQEQFF.

The chain recombines TRBV27 with TRBJ2-1, with no clear D. The CDR3 totals 12 residues. Looked up from germline, CDR1 is MNHEY and CDR2 is SMNVEV (reference sequence). V gave up 2 bases and J gave up 8 bases, with 7 bases separating them. As DNA, the CDR3 is TGTGCCAGCAGTTTAGGCGACGATGAGCAGTTCTTC. This encodes CASSLGDDEQFF.